What follows describes a single TCR beta chain. Its target is unknown. The CDR3 spans 12 residues. CDR1 and CDR2 (germline): GTSNPN, SVGIG (reference sequence). Trimming stripped 5 bases from V and 1 base from J, with 9 bases between. Unique molecular identifiers were affixed to single, distinct cDNA molecules. Each CDR3 protein gets one entry after TCRdb re-called the 5' RACE reads with MiXCR. This sample yields tens of thousands of distinct CDR3 sequences, of which more than 9% are seen a single time; 4.5% to 5.5% belongs to the top ten. These data are taken from a study of early T cells in non-severe SARS-CoV-2 infection. Study results and limitations: Sequences matched to VDJdb favored anti-spike CD8 responses, while private and CD4 specificities were missed.

Input material: whole blood. The clonotype comes from an adult who was a healthcare worker with PCR-confirmed SARS-CoV-2 infection or an uninfected control (not recorded which). The genes are TRBV30 and TRBJ2-7; no reliable D call. The CDR3 protein is CAWGTMSYEQYF. The CDR3 DNA follows: TGTGCCTGGGGTACTATGTCCTACGAGCAGTACTTC.